A single sample gave rise to the 3 T cell receptor beta chains below, sequenced in a study of blood T cell repertoires in COVID-19 (TCRdb year 2020). The library relied on the immunoSEQ multiplex PCR assay. Here the immuneACCESS table is served through TCRdb, limited to in-frame sequences with V and J called. Missing clones are a known gap in these copies; in checked studies unresolved V genes cover under half, and the rest lacks a known reason. The sample records 150,000 to 200,000 clones, 90% to 95% of which are singletons. The top ten hold roughly 2% of the sample. Specimen: peripheral blood. Receptors were obtained from a woman aged 55-70 years with COVID-19, enrolled during active disease.

The chain recombines TRBV27 with TRBJ1-3; the match to TRBD1 covers 9 bases. CDR1 MNHEY and CDR2 SMNVEV come from the germline V gene (reference sequence). V shed 6 bases, J shed 8 bases, and the junction held 5 bases outside the gene matches. The CDR3 is 13 residues long. CDR3 DNA: TGTGCCAGCAGCACGGACAGGGGTGACACCATATATTTT. Encoded protein: CASSTDRGDTIYF.

J is TRBJ1-2 and V is TRBV4-3; D is possibly TRBD1 (5 bases). The germline CDR1 and CDR2 sequences are LGHNA and YSLEER. The V end lost 0 bases, the J end lost 8 bases, and 13 bases lay between the germline ends. The CDR3 extends over 14 amino acids. The CDR3 DNA follows: TGCGCCAGCAGCCAAGATATTAGGGGAAGAGGCTACACCTTC. It is translated as CASSQDIRGRGYTF.

The gene calls are TRBV7-6 and TRBJ2-1; no clear D. The germline V gene encodes CDR1 SGHVS and CDR2 FNYEAQ. V shed 3 bases and J shed 14 bases, with 11 bases lying between them. This CDR3 is 11 amino acids long. The CDR3: CASSLALVEFF. The CDR3 bases are TGTGCCAGCAGCTTGGCTTTGGTCGAGTTCTTC.